This TCR beta chain was recovered during a study of CD8+CD57+ T cells in acquired aplastic anemia. Researchers used genomic DNA as the template to profile TCR beta VDJ and CDR3. In TCRdb, the reads were re-called with MiXCR into one record per CDR3 protein. The top ten clones hold 6.5% to 10% of a sample with 250,000 to 300,000 distinct CDR3 sequences, roughly 50% of them seen once. The CDR3 length is 16 residues. Germline CDR1 SEHNR, CDR2 FQNEAQ (reference sequence). Trimming cost V 1 base and J 2 bases, with 12 bases left between them. This TCR came from a human donor with severe aplastic anemia or a healthy control (not recorded which). Sequenced: sorted CD4+, CD8+, or CD8+CD57+ T cells (not recorded which) from PBMCs. This chain uses TRBV7-9 with TRBJ2-1; D gene uncertain. For the CDR3, the DNA is TGTGCCAGCAGCTTAGGCGCAAGCTCACCCTACAATGAGCAGTTCTTC. Its protein is CASSLGASSPYNEQFF.